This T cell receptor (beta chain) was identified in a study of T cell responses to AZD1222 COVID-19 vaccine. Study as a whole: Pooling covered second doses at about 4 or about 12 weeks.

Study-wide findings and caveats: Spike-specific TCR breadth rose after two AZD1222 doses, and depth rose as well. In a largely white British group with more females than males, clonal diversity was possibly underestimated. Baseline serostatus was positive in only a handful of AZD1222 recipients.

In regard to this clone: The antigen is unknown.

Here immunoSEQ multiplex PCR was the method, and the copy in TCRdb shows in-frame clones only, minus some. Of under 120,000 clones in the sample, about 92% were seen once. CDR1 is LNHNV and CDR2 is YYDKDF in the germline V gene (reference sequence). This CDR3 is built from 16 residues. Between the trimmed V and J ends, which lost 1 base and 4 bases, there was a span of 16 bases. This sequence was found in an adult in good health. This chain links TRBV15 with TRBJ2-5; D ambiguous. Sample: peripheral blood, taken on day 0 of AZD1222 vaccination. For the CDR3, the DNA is TGTGCCACCAGCAGAGTGGTCCGGGTCGGTGCAGAGACCCAGTACTTC. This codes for CATSRVVRVGAETQYF. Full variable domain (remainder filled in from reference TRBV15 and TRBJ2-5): DAMVIQNPRYQVTQFGKPVTLSCSQTLNHNVMYWYQQKSSQAPKLLFHYYDKDFNNEADTPDNFQSRRPNTSFCFLDIRSPGLGDTAMYLCATSRVVRVGAETQYFGPGTRLLVL.